These T cell receptor beta chains were read from a single sample in a study of blood T cell repertoires in COVID-19. Only in-frame clones appear in the TCRdb table, and some are missing; sequencing was by immunoSEQ multiplex PCR. Of some 270,000 clones listed, roughly 86% are singletons. Specimen: PBMCs or T cells enriched from blood (not recorded which). The receptors were sampled from a woman aged 55-70 years who had recovered from COVID-19. The conserved cysteine and the conserved F or W are not part of the CDR3 here.

>TRBV12-3/TRBV12-4|11
ASSKREVNEQF
>TRBV28|14
ASSPPGQSINYGYT
>TRBV5-1|12
ASSLDGGDYGYT
>TRBV6-5|11
ASNKAGSYEQY
>TRBV7-9|14
ASSSVAGSNTGELF
>TRBV24-1|12
ATSDSDRPGELF
>TRBV28|11
ASSPNTGDTQY
>TRBV3-1/TRBV3-2|13
ASSPLAGGPGEQY
>TRBV5-6|11
ASSLGLPGEQY
>TRBV28|14
ASSSPGQALGNTIY
>TRBV7-3|15
ASSPQTSGSSYNEQF
>TRBV30|10
AWGRRSDTQY
>TRBV30|11
AWSLYPLVEQF
>TRBV19|13
ASSIGSSGGNGYT
>TRBV7-3|11
ASSTDSDSPLH
>TRBV29-1|10
SVELAGDEQF
>TRBV25-1|13
ASSGVSQGTYEQY
>TRBV4-1|15
ASSQDLQTGTNEKLF
>TRBV6-1|13
ASSDSGTGIRGYT
>TRBV28|12
ASNPGDRYYEQY
>TRBV6-1|13
ASSEGQGVYQPQH
>TRBV2|14
ASSLGLAGAQGGRY
>TRBV6-6|14
ASNSFYGDLGYGYT
>TRBV5-4|12
ASSLRDRGTEAF
>TRBV4-1|13
ASSQGGGSRQPQH
>TRBV10-3|15
AISESTSGGHTDTQY
>TRBV7-2|14
ASRPIAGVSYNEQF
>TRBV10-3|13
AISELRSSYNEQF
>TRBV5-1|14
ASSSTGSGGPNEQF
>TRBV28|9
ASSLRGEQF
>TRBV7-9|13
ASSFLGGLYNEQF
>TRBV10-1|11
ASSASGSSGQY